This TCR beta chain was recovered during a study of identical twins. Of note for this clonotype: The antigen is unknown.

Each cDNA held unique molecular identifiers, and template switching gave it a universal primer site. TCRdb used MiXCR to reprocess the 5' RACE reads, holding one entry per CDR3 protein. The sample shows around 1.7 million distinct CDR3 sequences, less than 35% of them seen only once. The CDR3 sequence is 15 residues long. Trimming took 2 bases from V and 0 from J, leaving 9 bases between them. Per germline, CDR1 SGHRS and CDR2 YFSETQ. General observations from the study: A lower insertion count was a feature of abundant cord blood beta clonotypes, with no such feature in memory repertoires.

This rearrangement joins TRBV5-1 to TRBJ1-3; the D is unclear. The origin of this receptor is a newborn girl in good health. The specimen was cord blood. In DNA form, the CDR3 reads TGCGCCAGCAGCTTTGCGCCAAGCTCTGGAAACACCATATATTTT. The encoded protein is CASSFAPSSGNTIYF.